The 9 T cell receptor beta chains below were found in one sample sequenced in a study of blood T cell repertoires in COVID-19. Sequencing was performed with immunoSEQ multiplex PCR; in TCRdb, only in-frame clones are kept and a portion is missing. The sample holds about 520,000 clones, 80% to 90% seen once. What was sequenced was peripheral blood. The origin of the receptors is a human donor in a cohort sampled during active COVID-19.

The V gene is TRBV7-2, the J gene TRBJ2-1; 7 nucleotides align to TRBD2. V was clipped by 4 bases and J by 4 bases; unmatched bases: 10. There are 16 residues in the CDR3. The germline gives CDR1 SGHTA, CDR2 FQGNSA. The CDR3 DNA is TGTGCCAGCAGCTCCTTGGGCGGGGGAGCTTACAATGAGCAGTTCTTC. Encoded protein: CASSSLGGGAYNEQFF.

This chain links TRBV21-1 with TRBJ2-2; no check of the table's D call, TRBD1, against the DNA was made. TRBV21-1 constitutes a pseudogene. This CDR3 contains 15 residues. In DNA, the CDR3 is TGTGCCAGCAGCTCCAAGACAGGGACGACCGGGGAGCTGTTTTTT. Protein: CASSSKTGTTGELFF.

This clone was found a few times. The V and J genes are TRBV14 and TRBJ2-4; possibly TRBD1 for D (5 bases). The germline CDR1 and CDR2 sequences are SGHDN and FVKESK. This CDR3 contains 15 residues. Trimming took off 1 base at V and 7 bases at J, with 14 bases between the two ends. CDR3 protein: CASSQVTTGRNIQYF. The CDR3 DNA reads TGTGCCAGCAGCCAAGTTACCACAGGACGTAACATTCAGTACTTC.

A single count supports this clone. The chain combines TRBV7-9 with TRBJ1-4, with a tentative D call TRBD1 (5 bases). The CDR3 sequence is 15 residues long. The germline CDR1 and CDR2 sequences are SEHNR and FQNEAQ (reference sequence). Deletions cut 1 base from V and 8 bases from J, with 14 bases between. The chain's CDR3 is CASSLVGQGREKLFF. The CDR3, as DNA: TGTGCCAGCAGCTTAGTAGGGCAGGGAAGAGAAAAACTGTTTTTT.

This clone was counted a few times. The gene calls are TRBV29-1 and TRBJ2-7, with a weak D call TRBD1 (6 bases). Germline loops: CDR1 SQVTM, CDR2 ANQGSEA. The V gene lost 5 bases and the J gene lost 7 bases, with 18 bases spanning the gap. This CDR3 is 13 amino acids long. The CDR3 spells CSVSPTGFGEQYF. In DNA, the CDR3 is TGCAGCGTTTCGCCGACAGGCTTCGGGGAGCAGTACTTC.

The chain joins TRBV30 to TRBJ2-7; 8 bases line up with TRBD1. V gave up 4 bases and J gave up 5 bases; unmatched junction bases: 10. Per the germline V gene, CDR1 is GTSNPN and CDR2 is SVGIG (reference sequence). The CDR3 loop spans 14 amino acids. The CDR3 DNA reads TGTGCCTGGAAGCACACTTTACAGGGGGACGAGCAGTACTTC. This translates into CAWKHTLQGDEQYF.

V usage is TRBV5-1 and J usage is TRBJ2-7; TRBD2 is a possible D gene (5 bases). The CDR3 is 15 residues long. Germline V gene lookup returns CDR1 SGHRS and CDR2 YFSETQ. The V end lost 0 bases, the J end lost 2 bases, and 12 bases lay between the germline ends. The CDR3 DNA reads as TGCGCCAGCAGCTTGGCCGGGGAAGGTCCCTACGAGCAGTACTTC. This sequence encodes CASSLAGEGPYEQYF.

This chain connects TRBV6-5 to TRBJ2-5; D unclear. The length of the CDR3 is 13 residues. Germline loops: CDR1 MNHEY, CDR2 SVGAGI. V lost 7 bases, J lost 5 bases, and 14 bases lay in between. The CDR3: CASTLSGGETQYF. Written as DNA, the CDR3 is TGTGCCAGCACCCTCTCCGGCGGTGAGACCCAGTACTTC.

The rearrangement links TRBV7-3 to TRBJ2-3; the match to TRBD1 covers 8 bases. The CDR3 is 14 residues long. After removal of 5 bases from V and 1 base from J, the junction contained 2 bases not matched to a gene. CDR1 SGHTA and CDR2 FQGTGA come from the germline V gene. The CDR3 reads CASSPTGGTDTQYF. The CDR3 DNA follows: TGTGCCAGCAGCCCGACAGGGGGCACAGATACGCAGTATTTT.